This TCR beta chain was recorded in a study of cytomegalovirus exposure and HLA in healthy donors. General study findings and limits: There were reportedly fewer N-insertions in an Asian-associated ancestry cluster than the roughly 670-donor mean, in a later analysis. In a later analysis, most CMV-associated TCR beta chains appeared HLA-restricted.

This clone has a handful of counts. Its antigen is currently unknown. Amplification used 60 Vbeta primers and 13 Jbeta primers. Data came from immunoSEQ multiplex PCR; TCRdb stores just in-frame clones and leaves some out. The sample carries about 37,000 clones, approximately 75% recorded once. The receptor's source is a man aged 35 to 55 in good health and CMV-seronegative. Source material: PBMCs.

The CDR3 here is CASSLVRDLKANYGYTF. The CDR3 bases are TGTGCCAGCAGTTTGGTCCGGGATCTTAAAGCTAACTATGGCTACACCTTC. V gene TRBV28 combines with J gene TRBJ1-2; D gene unclear. V was trimmed by 3 bases and J by 0 bases, leaving 17 bases between them. The CDR3 runs to 17 residues. Germline values: CDR1 MDHEN, CDR2 SYDVKM.